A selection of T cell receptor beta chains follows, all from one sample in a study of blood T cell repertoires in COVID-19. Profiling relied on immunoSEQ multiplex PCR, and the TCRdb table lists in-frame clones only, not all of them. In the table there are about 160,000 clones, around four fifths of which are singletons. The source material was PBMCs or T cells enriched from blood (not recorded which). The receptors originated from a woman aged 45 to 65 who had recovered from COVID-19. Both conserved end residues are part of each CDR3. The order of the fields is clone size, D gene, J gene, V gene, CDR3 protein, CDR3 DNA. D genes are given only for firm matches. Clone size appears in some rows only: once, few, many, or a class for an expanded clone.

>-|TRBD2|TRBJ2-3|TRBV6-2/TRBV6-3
CASSLGLAGTSTDTQYF
TGTGCCAGCAGTCTGGGACTAGCGGGTACTAGCACAGATACGCAGTATTTT
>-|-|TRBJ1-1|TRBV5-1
CASSRFEGNTEAFF
TGCGCCAGCAGCCGTTTTGAGGGGAACACTGAAGCTTTCTTT
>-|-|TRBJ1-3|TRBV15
CATSRDPSQGSSGNTIYF
TGTGCCACCAGCAGAGATCCCTCCCAGGGGAGCTCTGGAAACACCATATATTTT
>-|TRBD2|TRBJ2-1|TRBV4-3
CASSQDPAGGYNEQFF
TGCGCCAGCAGCCAAGATCCGGCGGGGGGCTACAATGAGCAGTTCTTC
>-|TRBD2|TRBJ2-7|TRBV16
CASSPRLAGEGEQYF
TGTGCCAGCAGCCCCCGGCTAGCGGGAGAGGGTGAGCAGTACTTC
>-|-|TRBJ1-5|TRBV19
CASSIKRGNQPQHF
TGTGCCAGTAGTATAAAACGGGGCAATCAGCCCCAGCATTTT
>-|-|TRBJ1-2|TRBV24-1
CATSPGPNYGYTF
TGTGCCACCAGTCCAGGGCCTAACTATGGCTACACCTTC
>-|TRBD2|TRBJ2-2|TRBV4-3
CASSQDLLGGDTGELFF
TGCGCCAGCAGCCAAGATCTTTTGGGGGGGGACACCGGGGAGCTGTTTTTT
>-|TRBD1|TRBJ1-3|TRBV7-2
CASSSTGTGFATIYF
TGTGCCAGCAGCTCGACCGGGACAGGGTTCGCCACCATATATTTT
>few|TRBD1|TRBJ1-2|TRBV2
CASSGQGRSGYTF
TGTGCCAGCAGTGGACAGGGGAGGTCTGGCTACACCTTC
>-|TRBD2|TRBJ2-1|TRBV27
CASSLLGGGNYNEQFF
TGTGCCAGCAGTTTGCTGGGGGGGGGTAACTACAATGAGCAGTTCTTC
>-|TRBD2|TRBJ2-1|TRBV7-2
CASSSREGLSNEQFF
TGTGCCAGCAGCTCCCGGGAGGGCCTTTCGAATGAGCAGTTCTTC
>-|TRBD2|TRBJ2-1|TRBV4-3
CASSQEEAGGISYNEQFF
TGCGCCAGCAGCCAAGAGGAAGCGGGGGGAATCTCCTACAATGAGCAGTTCTTC
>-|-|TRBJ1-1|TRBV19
CAVGENTEAFF
TGTGCGGTAGGGGAAAACACTGAAGCTTTCTTT
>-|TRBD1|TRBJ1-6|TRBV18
CASSPEQGFSPLHF
TGTGCCAGCTCACCGGAACAGGGGTTTTCACCCCTCCACTTT
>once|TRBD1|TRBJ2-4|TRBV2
CASSLSTGINIQYF
TGTGCCAGCAGTCTATCGACAGGGATAAACATTCAGTACTTC
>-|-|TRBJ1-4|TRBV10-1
CASSPSVGESEKLFF
TGCGCCAGCAGCCCCTCCGTTGGGGAGAGTGAAAAACTGTTTTTT
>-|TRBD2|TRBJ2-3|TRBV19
CASSRPGLAGGTDTQYF
TGTGCCAGTAGCAGACCGGGACTAGCGGGAGGGACAGATACGCAGTATTTT
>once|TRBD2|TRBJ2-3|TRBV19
CASSIEASGRGTQYF
TGTGCCAGTAGTATAGAGGCTAGCGGGAGAGGTACGCAGTATTTT
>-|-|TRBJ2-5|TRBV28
CASSFLTSTGQETQYF
TGTGCCAGCAGTTTTCTTACCTCGACAGGACAAGAGACCCAGTACTTC
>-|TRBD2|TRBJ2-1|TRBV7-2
CASSTQPGLRNEQFF
TGTGCCAGCAGCACACAACCGGGACTACGCAATGAGCAGTTCTTC
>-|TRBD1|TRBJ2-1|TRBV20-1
CSASDRGEFF
TGCAGTGCTAGCGACAGGGGAGAGTTCTTC